The entry that follows covers one TCR beta chain sequence. Profiling relied on immunoSEQ multiplex PCR, and the TCRdb table lists in-frame clones only, not all of them. The data show approximately 29,000 clones, 86% seen once. The data belong to a study of T cells after posttransplantation cyclophosphamide. The CDR3 has 12 residues. Deletions cut 5 bases from V and 8 bases from J, with 10 bases between. CDR1 and CDR2 (germline): SEHNR, FQNEAQ (reference sequence). This TCR derives from a man aged 50 to 60. Sequencing input: PBMCs. The V gene is TRBV7-9, the J gene TRBJ2-4; D unclear. CDR3 region: CASSPLGDIQYF. The CDR3, as DNA: TGTGCCAGCAGCCCCCTCGGTGACATTCAGTACTTC. Together with reference TRBV7-9 and TRBJ2-4, the CDR3 gives the full variable domain: DTGVSQNPRHKITKRGQNVTFRCDPISEHNRLYWYRQTLGQGPEFLTYFQNEAQLEKSRLLSDRFSAERPKGSFSTLEIQRTEQGDSAMYLCASSPLGDIQYFGAGTRLSVL.